These T cell receptor beta chains were read from a single sample in a study of memory CD8 T cells in hepatitis C reinfection. Sequenced by immunoSEQ multiplex PCR; TCRdb stores in-frame clones only, minus some. The sample shows 45,000 to 65,000 clones, 89% of them seen only once. Sequenced sample: naive CD8+ T cells sorted from blood. The receptors originated from a man aged 18 to 30 with hepatitis C virus infection. Both conserved end residues are part of each CDR3. The D gene is left open where the match is weak. Size values are once, few and many counts, or a class for expanded clones, and some rows have none.

abundance	v_gene	d_gene	j_gene	CDR3aa	CDR3nt
few	TRBV10-1	TRBD1	TRBJ2-3	CASSRDRQYDTQYF	TGCGCCAGCAGCCGGGACAGACAGTACGATACGCAGTATTTT
-	TRBV19	TRBD1	TRBJ1-2	CASSFRDSQFLYGYTF	TGTGCCAGTAGTTTTCGGGACAGCCAGTTCCTGTATGGCTACACCTTC
-	TRBV5-1	-	TRBJ2-1	CASSLESFELDAYNEQFF	TGCGCCAGCAGCTTGGAAAGTTTTGAACTAGACGCCTACAATGAGCAGTTCTTC
-	TRBV5-4	-	TRBJ2-1	CASSSGSGYNEQFF	TGTGCCAGCAGCTCTGGGTCAGGGTACAATGAGCAGTTCTTC
-	TRBV25-1	-	TRBJ2-7	CASSEYGGADEQYF	TGTGCCAGCAGTGAATATGGGGGGGCGGACGAGCAGTACTTC
-	TRBV6-5	TRBD1	TRBJ2-7	CASSYSGQGAYEQYF	TGTGCCAGCAGTTACTCGGGACAGGGAGCCTACGAGCAGTACTTC
-	TRBV5-4	-	TRBJ2-1	CASSRLTGSSYNEQFF	TGTGCCAGCAGCAGACTGACAGGAAGCTCCTACAATGAGCAGTTCTTC
-	TRBV7-9	TRBD1	TRBJ2-5	CASSLGDRGRETQYF	TGTGCCAGCAGCTTAGGGGACAGGGGACGGGAGACCCAGTACTTC
-	TRBV7-8	TRBD2	TRBJ2-5	CASSPGEGIDQETQYF	TGTGCCAGCAGCCCCGGGGAGGGCATTGACCAAGAGACCCAGTACTTC
once	TRBV19	TRBD2	TRBJ2-1	CASSMTAGNSYNEQFF	TGTGCCAGTAGTATGACAGCGGGGAACTCCTACAATGAGCAGTTCTTC
-	TRBV11-2	-	TRBJ2-1	CASSLVAAGRLNEQFF	TGTGCCAGCAGCTTAGTTGCGGCGGGGCGCTTGAATGAGCAGTTCTTC
once	TRBV19	-	TRBJ1-2	CASSMGWPGSYGYTF	TGTGCCAGTAGTATGGGGTGGCCCGGGAGTTATGGCTACACCTTC
-	TRBV28	-	TRBJ1-1	CASSLGGVPEAFF	TGTGCCAGCAGTTTGGGCGGGGTCCCTGAAGCTTTCTTT
once	TRBV2	TRBD2	TRBJ2-3	CASSEGTSDFADTQYF	TGTGCCAGCAGTGAAGGGACTAGCGACTTCGCAGATACGCAGTATTTT
-	TRBV7-9	-	TRBJ2-1	CASSLPLTGEGNEQFF	TGTGCCAGCAGCCTCCCACTGACAGGGGAGGGCAATGAGCAGTTCTTC
-	TRBV6-1	TRBD1	TRBJ2-3	CASSDLTGGPDTQYF	TGTGCCAGCAGTGACCTGACAGGGGGCCCAGATACGCAGTATTTT
-	TRBV9	TRBD1	TRBJ2-2	CASSVAIGAGGVGELFF	TGTGCCAGCAGCGTAGCTATAGGGGCAGGGGGCGTCGGGGAGCTGTTTTTT
-	TRBV11-2	-	TRBJ2-7	CASSLGGQAYEQYF	TGTGCCAGCAGCTTAGGGGGCCAGGCCTACGAGCAGTACTTC
-	TRBV5-1	-	TRBJ2-1	CASSPYSTPRVNNEQFF	TGCGCCAGCAGCCCCTACTCGACTCCCAGAGTGAACAATGAGCAGTTCTTC
once	TRBV7-6	TRBD2	TRBJ2-1	CASSLTSGGYNEQFF	TGTGCCAGCAGTCTGACTAGCGGGGGTTACAATGAGCAGTTCTTC
-	TRBV29-1	-	TRBJ2-5	CSVDLGGMETQYF	TGCAGCGTTGATCTGGGCGGGATGGAGACCCAGTACTTC
-	TRBV5-6	TRBD1	TRBJ1-2	CASAGTGGANYGYTF	TGTGCCAGCGCCGGGACAGGGGGTGCTAACTATGGCTACACCTTC
-	TRBV7-2	-	TRBJ1-5	CASSQLPGHSLWPQHF	TGTGCCAGCAGCCAACTCCCGGGACATTCGCTGTGGCCCCAGCATTTT
-	TRBV7-9	TRBD2	TRBJ2-2	CASSIPGTSGSGELFF	TGTGCCAGCAGCATCCCCGGGACTAGCGGGTCCGGGGAGCTGTTTTTT
-	TRBV7-7	-	TRBJ2-3	CASSPEGRGDTDTQYF	TGTGCTAGCAGCCCCGAGGGGCGCGGGGACACAGATACGCAGTATTTT
-	TRBV5-1	TRBD2	TRBJ2-1	CASSDPLAGFVNEQFF	TGCGCCAGCAGCGACCCACTAGCGGGATTTGTCAATGAGCAGTTCTTC
-	TRBV9	TRBD2	TRBJ2-3	CASSVGLAGDLTDTQYF	TGTGCCAGCAGCGTAGGACTAGCGGGGGACCTCACAGATACGCAGTATTTT
-	TRBV19	TRBD2	TRBJ2-1	CASSIAGGSYNEQFF	TGTGCCAGTAGTATAGCGGGAGGCTCCTACAATGAGCAGTTCTTC
once	TRBV27	TRBD1	TRBJ1-6	CASSYGQGNSPLHF	TGTGCCAGCAGTTACGGACAGGGAAATTCACCCCTCCACTTT
-	TRBV11-2	-	TRBJ2-5	CASSLEAFQETQYF	TGTGCCAGCAGCTTAGAAGCATTTCAAGAGACCCAGTACTTC
-	TRBV11-2	-	TRBJ2-7	CASSPTPYYEQYF	TGTGCCAGCAGCCCCACCCCCTACTACGAGCAGTACTTC
once	TRBV6-5	TRBD2	TRBJ2-1	CASSTSSGSYNEQFF	TGTGCCAGCAGTACCTCTAGCGGCTCCTACAATGAGCAGTTCTTC
-	TRBV9	TRBD2	TRBJ2-7	CASSVELAGGGEQYF	TGTGCCAGCAGCGTAGAACTAGCGGGAGGTGGAGAGCAGTACTTC
-	TRBV28	-	TRBJ2-7	CASWGGHYEQYF	TGTGCCAGCTGGGGGGGGCACTACGAGCAGTACTTC
-	TRBV11-2	-	TRBJ2-6	CASSLGDSGANVLTF	TGTGCCAGCAGCTTAGGCGACTCTGGGGCCAACGTCCTGACTTTC
-	TRBV5-4	TRBD1	TRBJ2-5	CASSDRGQETQYF	TGTGCCAGCAGCGACAGGGGACAAGAGACCCAGTACTTC
once	TRBV5-4	-	TRBJ2-1	CASSLEGGVGNEQFF	TGTGCCAGCAGCTTGGAGGGGGGGGTGGGCAATGAGCAGTTCTTC
-	TRBV5-4	TRBD1	TRBJ2-5	CASSPTGTATQETQYF	TGTGCCAGCAGCCCCACCGGGACAGCAACCCAAGAGACCCAGTACTTC
-	TRBV6-5	-	TRBJ2-7	CASSADSLDEQYF	TGTGCCAGCAGTGCGGACAGCCTCGATGAGCAGTACTTC
-	TRBV6-1	-	TRBJ1-1	CASSELRGGNTEAFF	TGTGCCAGCAGTGAATTACGGGGGGGGAACACTGAAGCTTTCTTT
-	TRBV10-3	-	TRBJ2-3	CAAPGREIGTDTQYF	TGTGCCGCGCCAGGGCGGGAAATAGGGACAGATACGCAGTATTTT
-	TRBV7-9	TRBD2	TRBJ2-3	CASVAGVSTDTQYF	TGTGCCAGCGTTGCGGGGGTGAGCACAGATACGCAGTATTTT
-	TRBV27	TRBD1	TRBJ2-7	CASSPRRQGGLYEQYF	TGTGCCAGCAGTCCCCGCCGACAGGGGGGATTGTACGAGCAGTACTTC